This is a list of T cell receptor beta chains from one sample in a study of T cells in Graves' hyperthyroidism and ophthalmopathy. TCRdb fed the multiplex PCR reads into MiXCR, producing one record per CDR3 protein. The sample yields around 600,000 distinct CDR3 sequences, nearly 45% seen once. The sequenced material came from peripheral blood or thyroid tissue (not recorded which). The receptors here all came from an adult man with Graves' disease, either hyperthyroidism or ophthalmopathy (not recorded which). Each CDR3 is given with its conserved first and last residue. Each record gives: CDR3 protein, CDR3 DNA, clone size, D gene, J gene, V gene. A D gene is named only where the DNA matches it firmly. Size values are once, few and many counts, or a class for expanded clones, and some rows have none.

cdr3_aa: CSARGDRRGFTGELFF
cdr3_nt: TGCAGTGCTAGAGGGGACAGGCGGGGCTTTACCGGGGAGCTGTTTTTT
clone_size: -
d_call: TRBD1
j_call: TRBJ2-2
v_call: TRBV20-1

cdr3_aa: CASSQALRTGYQPQHF
cdr3_nt: TGCGCCAGCAGCCAAGCGTTGAGGACGGGGTATCAGCCCCAGCATTTT
clone_size: -
d_call: -
j_call: TRBJ1-5
v_call: TRBV5-1

cdr3_aa: CSARLGNLNTEAFF
cdr3_nt: TGCAGTGCTAGACTGGGCAACCTGAACACTGAAGCTTTCTTT
clone_size: few
d_call: -
j_call: TRBJ1-1
v_call: TRBV20-1

cdr3_aa: CASSLAGGTNYGYTF
cdr3_nt: TGTGCCAGCAGCTTGGCCGGGGGGACAAACTATGGCTACACCTTC
clone_size: -
d_call: -
j_call: TRBJ1-2
v_call: TRBV5-4

cdr3_aa: CASSLNLGNQPQHF
cdr3_nt: TGTGCCAGCAGCTTAAACCTGGGAAATCAGCCCCAGCATTTT
clone_size: few
d_call: -
j_call: TRBJ1-5
v_call: TRBV9

cdr3_aa: CASSPMLVRLNTEAFF
cdr3_nt: TGTGCCAGCAGCCCTATGTTAGTCAGACTGAACACTGAAGCTTTCTTT
clone_size: -
d_call: -
j_call: TRBJ1-1
v_call: TRBV7-9

cdr3_aa: CASSAPQGQPINSPLHF
cdr3_nt: TGTGCCAGCAGTGCCCCCCAGGGACAGCCAATTAATTCACCCCTCCACTTT
clone_size: -
d_call: TRBD1
j_call: TRBJ1-6
v_call: TRBV25-1

cdr3_aa: CSVMRGQGDYGCTF
cdr3_nt: -
clone_size: once
d_call: -
j_call: TRBJ1-2
v_call: TRBV29-1

cdr3_aa: CASSLDSFVYGYTF
cdr3_nt: TGCGCCAGCAGCTTGGACAGCTTCGTCTATGGCTACACCTTC
clone_size: -
d_call: -
j_call: TRBJ1-2
v_call: TRBV5-1

cdr3_aa: CASRPGAGDEQYF
cdr3_nt: TGTGCCAGCAGGCCGGGAGCAGGGGACGAGCAGTACTTC
clone_size: few
d_call: -
j_call: TRBJ2-7
v_call: TRBV12-3/TRBV12-4

cdr3_aa: CSARESNGKKLFF
cdr3_nt: TGCAGTGCTAGAGAAAGTAACGGGAAAAAACTGTTTTTT
clone_size: -
d_call: -
j_call: TRBJ1-4
v_call: TRBV20-1

cdr3_aa: CASGPGVSNQPQHF
cdr3_nt: TGTGCCAGCGGACCCGGCGTTAGCAATCAGCCCCAGCATTTT
clone_size: many
d_call: -
j_call: TRBJ1-5
v_call: TRBV2

cdr3_aa: CASCPGTSGRFYEQYF
cdr3_nt: TGTGCCAGCTGTCCCGGGACTAGCGGGAGGTTCTACGAGCAGTACTTC
clone_size: -
d_call: TRBD2
j_call: TRBJ2-7
v_call: TRBV12-3/TRBV12-4

cdr3_aa: CASSLGGWSYEQYF
cdr3_nt: TGTGCCAGCAGCTTAGGCGGGTGGTCCTACGAGCAGTACTTC
clone_size: -
d_call: -
j_call: TRBJ2-7
v_call: TRBV2

cdr3_aa: CAISEPRGSYEQYF
cdr3_nt: TGTGCCATCAGTGAGCCCAGGGGCTCCTACGAGCAGTACTTC
clone_size: many
d_call: -
j_call: TRBJ2-7
v_call: TRBV10-3

cdr3_aa: CASSSSRTTLNTGELFF
cdr3_nt: TGCGCCAGCAGCTCGAGTAGGACGACTTTGAACACCGGGGAGCTGTTTTTT
clone_size: -
d_call: -
j_call: TRBJ2-2
v_call: TRBV5-1

cdr3_aa: CASSRRLAGSNREQETQHF
cdr3_nt: TGTGCCAGCAGCCGAAGACTAGCGGGGTCTAATAGAGAGCAAGAGACCCAGCACTTC
clone_size: -
d_call: TRBD2
j_call: TRBJ2-5
v_call: TRBV7-9

cdr3_aa: CSARGSRGVNTEAFF
cdr3_nt: TGCAGTGCTAGAGGTTCAAGAGGCGTGAACACTGAAGCTTTCTTT
clone_size: -
d_call: -
j_call: TRBJ1-1
v_call: TRBV20-1

cdr3_aa: CASRPGQPQHF
cdr3_nt: TGTGCCAGCAGGCCTGGTCAGCCCCAGCATTTT
clone_size: -
d_call: -
j_call: TRBJ1-5
v_call: TRBV12-3/TRBV12-4

cdr3_aa: CASSLQVGGNTEAFF
cdr3_nt: TGTGCCAGCAGTTTACAGGTAGGGGGGAACACTGAAGCTTTCTTT
clone_size: -
d_call: -
j_call: TRBJ1-1
v_call: TRBV12-3/TRBV12-4

cdr3_aa: CSARASGQPYGYTF
cdr3_nt: TGCAGTGCTAGAGCCTCCGGACAGCCTTATGGCTACACCTTC
clone_size: few
d_call: -
j_call: TRBJ1-2
v_call: TRBV20-1

cdr3_aa: CATSDLDHETGFYGYTF
cdr3_nt: TGTGCCACCAGTGATTTGGATCATGAAACAGGGTTCTATGGCTACACCTTC
clone_size: many
d_call: -
j_call: TRBJ1-2
v_call: TRBV24-1

cdr3_aa: CASTPRGSIYGYTF
cdr3_nt: TGTGCCAGCACCCCCAGGGGTTCGATCTATGGCTACACCTTC
clone_size: many
d_call: -
j_call: TRBJ1-2
v_call: TRBV2

cdr3_aa: CSARDAGRNTEAFF
cdr3_nt: TGCAGTGCTAGAGATGCAGGACGGAACACTGAAGCTTTCTTT
clone_size: -
d_call: -
j_call: TRBJ1-1
v_call: TRBV20-1

cdr3_aa: CASSLDRLQLAFF
cdr3_nt: TGTGCCAGCAGCTTGGACAGGCTTCAATTAGCTTTCTTT
clone_size: many
d_call: TRBD1
j_call: TRBJ1-1
v_call: TRBV7-9

cdr3_aa: CASSEGQVGYEQYF
cdr3_nt: TGCGCCAGCAGTGAGGGACAGGTTGGCTACGAGCAGTACTTC
clone_size: -
d_call: TRBD1
j_call: TRBJ2-7
v_call: TRBV10-2

cdr3_aa: CASSEADRAVGYTF
cdr3_nt: TGTGCCAGCAGTGAAGCTGACAGGGCGGTTGGCTACACCTTC
clone_size: many
d_call: TRBD1
j_call: TRBJ1-2
v_call: TRBV2

cdr3_aa: CASSVSEAQYF
cdr3_nt: TGTGCCAGCAGCGTGTCCGAGGCCCAGTACTTC
clone_size: -
d_call: -
j_call: TRBJ2-5
v_call: TRBV9

cdr3_aa: CASSSRTALRSYEQYF
cdr3_nt: TGTGCCAGCAGCTCGAGGACAGCATTAAGGTCCTACGAGCAGTACTTC
clone_size: many
d_call: -
j_call: TRBJ2-7
v_call: TRBV7-2

cdr3_aa: CSAEGLAGAQYF
cdr3_nt: TGCAGTGCCGAGGGACTAGCGGGAGCGCAGTACTTC
clone_size: -
d_call: TRBD2
j_call: TRBJ2-7
v_call: TRBV20-1

cdr3_aa: CASSSLGPYEQYF
cdr3_nt: TGTGCCAGCAGCTCCCTCGGGCCCTACGAGCAGTACTTC
clone_size: many
d_call: -
j_call: TRBJ2-7
v_call: TRBV7-9

cdr3_aa: CASSGDRVAPYGYTF
cdr3_nt: TGTGCCAGCAGCGGTGACAGGGTAGCCCCCTATGGCTACACCTTC
clone_size: -
d_call: TRBD1
j_call: TRBJ1-2
v_call: TRBV7-9

cdr3_aa: CASSQSGQRSYGYTF
cdr3_nt: TGTGCCAGCAGCCAATCGGGACAGCGATCCTATGGCTACACCTTC
clone_size: -
d_call: TRBD1
j_call: TRBJ1-2
v_call: TRBV16

cdr3_aa: CSASSSTGNNSPLHF
cdr3_nt: TGCAGTGCTAGTAGTTCGACAGGGAATAATTCACCCCTCCACTTT
clone_size: few
d_call: TRBD1
j_call: TRBJ1-6
v_call: TRBV20-1

cdr3_aa: CASSVQQGKVNTEAFF
cdr3_nt: TGTGCCAGCAGCGTACAACAGGGGAAGGTGAACACTGAAGCTTTCTTT
clone_size: -
d_call: TRBD1
j_call: TRBJ1-1
v_call: TRBV5-8

cdr3_aa: CASSPRTAKIYEQYF
cdr3_nt: TGTGCCAGCAGCCCTAGGACAGCAAAGATCTACGAGCAGTACTTC
clone_size: -
d_call: -
j_call: TRBJ2-7
v_call: TRBV25-1

cdr3_aa: CASRPFEDEKLFF
cdr3_nt: TGTGCCAGCAGGCCGTTTGAAGATGAAAAACTGTTTTTT
clone_size: many
d_call: -
j_call: TRBJ1-4
v_call: TRBV2

cdr3_aa: CATSEAASYEQPQHF
cdr3_nt: TGTGCCACCAGTGAAGCGGCGAGCTACGAGCAGCCCCAGCATTTT
clone_size: -
d_call: -
j_call: TRBJ1-5
v_call: TRBV24-1

cdr3_aa: CASSPRLAGGNEQYF
cdr3_nt: TGTGCCAGCAGCCCCAGACTAGCGGGGGGCAATGAGCAGTACTTC
clone_size: -
d_call: TRBD2
j_call: TRBJ2-7
v_call: TRBV5-6

cdr3_aa: CASSVAWGPTGEQYF
cdr3_nt: TGTGCCAGCAGCGTAGCTTGGGGACCCACCGGCGAGCAGTACTTC
clone_size: -
d_call: -
j_call: TRBJ2-7
v_call: TRBV9

cdr3_aa: CSAPYRRGLEQPQHF
cdr3_nt: TGCAGTGCCCCCTACCGACGGGGGCTTGAGCAGCCCCAGCATTTT
clone_size: -
d_call: -
j_call: TRBJ1-5
v_call: TRBV20-1

cdr3_aa: CASSLGRGWTNSPLHF
cdr3_nt: TGTGCCAGCAGCTTAGGCAGGGGCTGGACAAATTCACCCCTCCACTTT
clone_size: once
d_call: -
j_call: TRBJ1-6
v_call: TRBV11-3

cdr3_aa: CASTFGGANTGELFF
cdr3_nt: TGTGCCAGCACCTTCGGAGGGGCGAACACCGGGGAGCTGTTTTTT
clone_size: -
d_call: -
j_call: TRBJ2-2
v_call: TRBV7-8

cdr3_aa: CASGLAVSYEQYF
cdr3_nt: TGCGCCAGCGGACTAGCGGTTTCCTACGAGCAGTACTTC
clone_size: many
d_call: TRBD2
j_call: TRBJ2-7
v_call: TRBV10-2

cdr3_aa: CASSEAEQGLYGYTF
cdr3_nt: TGTGCCAGCAGTGAAGCGGAGCAGGGCCTCTATGGCTACACCTTC
clone_size: -
d_call: -
j_call: TRBJ1-2
v_call: TRBV2

cdr3_aa: CASSGTGGTESNYGYTF
cdr3_nt: TGTGCCAGCAGCGGGACAGGGGGCACTGAATCTAACTATGGCTACACCTTC
clone_size: many
d_call: TRBD1
j_call: TRBJ1-2
v_call: TRBV25-1

cdr3_aa: CASRMIDNLNTEAFF
cdr3_nt: TGCGCCAGCAGAATGATAGACAACTTGAACACTGAAGCTTTCTTT
clone_size: -
d_call: -
j_call: TRBJ1-1
v_call: TRBV5-1

cdr3_aa: CASKSSHSGNTIYF
cdr3_nt: TGTGCCAGTAAGAGCAGCCACTCTGGAAACACCATATATTTT
clone_size: many
d_call: -
j_call: TRBJ1-3
v_call: TRBV19

cdr3_aa: CASSFDVSYNSPLHF
cdr3_nt: TGTGCCAGCAGCTTTGATGTCAGCTATAATTCACCCCTCCACTTT
clone_size: many
d_call: -
j_call: TRBJ1-6
v_call: TRBV7-8

cdr3_aa: CSVRFPRTSGISYEQYF
cdr3_nt: TGCAGCGTGAGGTTCCCCCGAACTAGCGGGATCTCCTACGAGCAGTACTTC
clone_size: many
d_call: TRBD2
j_call: TRBJ2-7
v_call: TRBV29-1

cdr3_aa: CASSSQFFGNTIYF
cdr3_nt: TGTGCCAGCAGCTCTCAATTCTTTGGAAACACCATATATTTT
clone_size: few
d_call: -
j_call: TRBJ1-3
v_call: TRBV11-2

cdr3_aa: CASTKGGPGQARGKQPQHF
cdr3_nt: TGTGCCAGCACCAAAGGGGGGCCGGGACAGGCCCGGGGCAAACAGCCCCAGCATTTT
clone_size: -
d_call: TRBD1
j_call: TRBJ1-5
v_call: TRBV2

cdr3_aa: CATSDRDQGAETQYF
cdr3_nt: TGTGCCACCAGTGACCGGGACCAGGGTGCGGAGACCCAGTACTTC
clone_size: -
d_call: -
j_call: TRBJ2-5
v_call: TRBV24-1

cdr3_aa: CASSLRQGLGTIYF
cdr3_nt: TGTGCCAGCAGCTTGCGACAGGGGCTGGGCACCATATATTTT
clone_size: -
d_call: TRBD1
j_call: TRBJ1-3
v_call: TRBV7-2